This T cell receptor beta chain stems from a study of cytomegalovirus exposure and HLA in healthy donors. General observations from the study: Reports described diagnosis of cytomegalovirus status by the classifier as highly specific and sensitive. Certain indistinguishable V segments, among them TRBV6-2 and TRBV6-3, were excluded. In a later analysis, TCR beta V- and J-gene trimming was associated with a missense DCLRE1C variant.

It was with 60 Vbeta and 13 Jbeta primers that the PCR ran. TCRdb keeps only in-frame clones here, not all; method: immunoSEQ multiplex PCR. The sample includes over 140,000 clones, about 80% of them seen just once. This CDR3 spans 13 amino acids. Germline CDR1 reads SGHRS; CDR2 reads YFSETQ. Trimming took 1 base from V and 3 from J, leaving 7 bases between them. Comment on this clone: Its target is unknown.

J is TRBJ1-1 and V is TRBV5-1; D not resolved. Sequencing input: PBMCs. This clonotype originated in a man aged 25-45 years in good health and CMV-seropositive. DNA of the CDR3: TGCGCCAGCAGCTTGATGCAGGACACTGAAGCTTTCTTT. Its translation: CASSLMQDTEAFF.